The clone carrying this T cell receptor beta chain was picked up a small number of times. Its antigen remains unknown. V gave up 0 bases and J gave up 8 bases, with 22 bases separating them. The CDR3 has 17 amino acids. Per germline, CDR1 KGHSH and CDR2 LQKENI. TCRdb used MiXCR to reprocess the 5' RACE reads, holding one entry per CDR3 protein. The sample records 1,800,000 or so distinct CDR3 sequences, roughly 35% being singletons. The record originates from a study of identical twins. General observations from the study: Cross-sectional statistics, not tracking of the same donors, supported the conclusions. Weaker excess twin sharing was observed in beta out-of-frame sequences. Alpha sequences that were out-of-frame and twin-shared showed an excess of low generation probability.

The sequencing input was cord blood. The receptor's source is a newborn girl in good health. The V call is TRBV18, the J call TRBJ1-2; D is unresolved. CDR3 sequence: CASSPPFLRMKFGGYTF. The CDR3 region has the DNA TGTGCCAGCTCACCACCTTTCCTACGGATGAAGTTTGGGGGCTACACCTTC. Supplemented by reference TRBV18 and TRBJ1-2, the full variable domain reads NAGVMQNPRHLVRRRGQEARLRCSPMKGHSHVYWYRQLPEEGLKFMVYLQKENIIDESGMPKERFSAEFPKEGPSILRIQQVVRGDSAAYFCASSPPFLRMKFGGYTFGSGTRLTVV.